This T cell receptor (beta chain) was identified in a study of blood T cell repertoires in COVID-19. About the study: In each case, the material was cDNA or gDNA derived from T cells, B-cell-depleted T cells, or PBMCs.

Sequencing used immunoSEQ multiplex PCR; TCRdb keeps in-frame clones, though not all of them. Here the sample spans roughly 150,000 clones, 80% to 90% being singletons. This TCR was recovered from an older woman who had recovered from COVID-19. Sequencing input: peripheral blood.

This CDR3 is CASSSNGGEQFF. The CDR3 coding sequence is TGTGCCAGCAGTTCAAACGGGGGTGAGCAGTTCTTC. V is TRBV6-5 and J is TRBJ2-1, with D possibly TRBD2 on 6 matching bases. The V and J ends lost 4 bases and 9 bases respectively, with 10 bases between them. CDR3 size: 12 residues. CDR1 is MNHEY and CDR2 is SVGAGI in the germline V gene.